This T cell receptor beta chain originates from a study of blood T cell repertoires in COVID-19. Across the study: The origin of the acute and convalescent COVID-19 samples was the United States, Italy and Spain.

Germline values: CDR1 KGHSH, CDR2 LQKENI. Trimming removed 3 bases from V and 6 bases from J; junction bases left unmatched: 5. The CDR3 sequence is 15 residues long. The authors' processing: Estimation of nucleated cell counts was performed using reference gene primer amplification. TCRdb keeps only in-frame clones here, not all; method: immunoSEQ multiplex PCR. That table gives V, J and clone size, and the DNA gave D and trimming. The repertoire has around 150,000 clones, just under 95% of them found once; the top ten carry approximately 4.6%. The chain is built from TRBV18 and TRBJ1-4, with 9 bases matching TRBD1. This receptor was taken from a woman between 50 and 59 years old with acute or convalescent COVID-19. The specimen was peripheral blood. Here the CDR3 reads CASSPLGTGHEKLFF. The CDR3 region has the DNA TGTGCCAGCTCACCTCTAGGGACAGGGCATGAAAAACTGTTTTTT.